This T cell receptor beta chain stems from a study of cytomegalovirus exposure and HLA in healthy donors. Overall study context: Unique TCR beta sequences numbering 120 million or so came from around 180 million T cells in an earlier analysis.

This CDR3 contains 13 residues. V dropped 1 base and J dropped 4 bases, with 7 bases sitting between them. Germline V gene lookup returns CDR1 MGHRA and CDR2 YSYEKL. The PCR was carried out with 60 Vbeta primers and 13 Jbeta primers. Generated by immunoSEQ multiplex PCR, the TCRdb table keeps only in-frame clones and is missing some. The repertoire has about 150,000 clones, about 64% of them found once; the top ten carry 3%. The sequence was collected from a woman in her twenties or thirties in good health and CMV-seropositive. The rearrangement joins TRBV4-1 to TRBJ2-5; no definite D call. What was sequenced was PBMCs. CDR3 region: CASSQGLLETQYF. The CDR3 coding sequence is TGCGCCAGCAGCCAAGGACTCTTAGAGACCCAGTACTTC.